The 16 T cell receptor beta chains below were found in one sample sequenced in a study of blood T cell repertoires in COVID-19. TCRdb's copy holds only in-frame clones and misses some; the assay was immunoSEQ multiplex PCR. This sample has about 120,000 clones, with 83% found just once. The specimen sequenced was peripheral blood. The receptors come from a man aged 25 to 45 with acute or convalescent COVID-19.

J is TRBJ1-2 and V is TRBV27; TRBD1 agrees at 8 bases. Germline trimming cut 6 bases from V and 8 bases from J; bases unmatched to any gene: 8. CDR3 length equals 13 residues. Germline V lookup: CDR1 MNHEY, CDR2 SMNVEV (reference sequence). The CDR3 sequence: CASSETGEYGYTF. The CDR3 DNA follows: TGTGCCAGCAGCGAGACAGGGGAATACGGCTACACCTTC.

This sequence joins TRBV12-5 and TRBJ2-3, with 11 bases aligning to TRBD1. This CDR3 spans 18 amino acids. The germline gives CDR1 LGHNT, CDR2 FRNRAP. V was pared by 0 bases and J by 4 bases, with 9 bases of the junction left unmatched. DNA for the CDR3: TGTGCTAGTGGTTTGGTACTGCGGGACAGGGGGGCCCCAGATACGCAGTATTTT. This gives the protein CASGLVLRDRGAPDTQYF.

For the CDR3, the DNA is TGCGCCAGCAGCCAAGAGGCGGGGGGTCCCACTGAAGCTTTCTTT. This sequence encodes CASSQEAGGPTEAFF. The chain employs TRBV4-1 and TRBJ1-1, with a tentative D call TRBD1 (5 bases). This CDR3 region has 15 residues. Germline CDR1 MGHRA, CDR2 YSYEKL. The V and J ends lost 0 bases and 4 bases respectively, with 12 bases between them.

This chain joins TRBV4-1 and TRBJ1-6; TRBD1 is a possible D gene (6 bases). The ends were cut back, 0 bases at V and 5 bases at J, with 14 bases in the middle. The CDR3 extends over 17 amino acids. The germline V gene encodes CDR1 MGHRA and CDR2 YSYEKL. The CDR3 DNA reads as TGCGCCAGCAGCCAAGAAGAGAGGGGGTTTGATAATTCACCCCTCCACTTT. It translates to CASSQEERGFDNSPLHF.

The chain combines TRBV11-2 with TRBJ1-2; no clear D. Germline assignment: CDR1 SGHAT and CDR2 FQNNGV. The CDR3 extends over 14 amino acids. V was shortened by 5 bases and J by 0 bases, with 10 bases between the two germline ends. CDR3 sequence: CASSLMLTNYGYTF. CDR3 in DNA: TGTGCCAGCAGCCTAATGTTAACTAACTATGGCTACACCTTC.

This clone was observed once. The genes are TRBV18 and TRBJ2-1; 13 bases align to TRBD2. Germline lookup yields CDR1 KGHSH and CDR2 LQKENI. CDR3 size: 16 residues. V was pared by 4 bases and J by 7 bases, with 7 bases of the junction left unmatched. This chain's CDR3 is CASSQQGLAGANEQFF. As DNA, the CDR3 is TGTGCCAGCTCACAACAAGGACTAGCGGGAGCTAATGAGCAGTTCTTC.

The rearrangement joins TRBV5-6 to TRBJ1-1; TRBD1 might be the D (6 bases). V lost 1 base to trimming and J lost 1 base, with 17 bases between them. The CDR3 extends over 17 amino acids. From germline, CDR1 is SGHDT and CDR2 YYEEEE. In DNA, the CDR3 is TGTGCCAGCAGCTTGCCTACTGTTGGGGGCTGGAACACTGAAGCTTTCTTT. Translating gives CASSLPTVGGWNTEAFF.

The rearrangement joins TRBV4-3 to TRBJ1-4, with TRBD1 matching over 9 bases. Trimming at V came to 1 base and at J to 8 bases, leaving 8 bases not matched to a gene. Germline V gene data show CDR1 as LGHNA and CDR2 as YSLEER. The CDR3 runs 16 residues. CDR3 amino acids: CASSQGPGQGGEKLFF. The CDR3 region has the DNA TGCGCCAGCAGCCAAGGCCCGGGACAGGGTGGCGAAAAACTGTTTTTT.

The chain employs TRBV9 and TRBJ1-1; 7 bases line up with TRBD1. The CDR3 length is 13 residues. V was clipped by 2 bases and J by 4 bases; unmatched bases: 2. CDR1 and CDR2 from the germline V gene are SGDLS and YYNGEE. The DNA for the CDR3 is TGTGCCAGCAGCGTGACAGGGACCACTGAAGCTTTCTTT. Its protein product is CASSVTGTTEAFF.

The chain employs TRBV10-3 and TRBJ1-2; D call uncertain. The CDR3 is 14 residues long. The germline V gene has CDR1 ENHRY and CDR2 SYGVKD. The CDR3 is CATMTATRNYGYTF. The CDR3 DNA is TGTGCTACTATGACCGCTACCCGAAACTATGGCTACACCTTC.

V usage is TRBV10-1 and J usage is TRBJ1-5; TRBD1 matches at 8 bases. V trimming: 10 bases; J trimming: 0 bases; junction bases outside the gene matches: 26. Germline CDR1 reads WNHNN; CDR2 reads SYGVQD (reference sequence). The CDR3 length is 21 residues. The CDR3 here is CATHRTQEQGQADSSNQPQHF. The CDR3 DNA reads as TGCGCCACCCACCGGACCCAGGAGCAGGGACAGGCGGATTCTAGCAATCAGCCCCAGCATTTT.

This chain uses TRBV9 with TRBJ2-1; 7 nucleotides match TRBD2. Unmatched junction bases numbered 4, after V lost 1 base and J lost 0 bases. CDR1 is SGDLS, CDR2 YYNGEE, per germline. This CDR3 is built from 16 residues. The CDR3 nucleotides read TGTGCCAGCAGCGTAAATGGCGGGAGCTCCTACAATGAGCAGTTCTTC. This codes for CASSVNGGSSYNEQFF.

This rearrangement joins TRBV6-1 to TRBJ2-3; D might be TRBD1 (6 bases). Trimming shortened V by 6 bases and J by 1 base, and 8 bases separated the two germline ends. The CDR3 is 13 amino acids. The germline V gene has CDR1 MNHNS and CDR2 SASEGT. The CDR3 region has the DNA TGTGCCAGCAGGCGACAGGGCACAGATACGCAGTATTTT. Protein sequence: CASRRQGTDTQYF.

This clone appeared a single time. CDR3 bases: TGTGCCATCAGTGAGTCTGCGGGGGTTGTCAATGAGCAGTTCTTC. Its protein product is CAISESAGVVNEQFF. The chain joins TRBV10-3 to TRBJ2-1; 7 positions match TRBD2. The CDR3 sequence is 15 residues long. Trimming took 0 bases from V and 6 from J; bases not matched to a gene: 5. Looked up from germline, CDR1 is ENHRY and CDR2 is SYGVKD.

The gene calls are TRBV6-4 and TRBJ2-1; perhaps TRBD1 as D (5 bases). Trimming removed 5 bases from V and 8 bases from J, with 13 bases in between. The CDR3 consists of 13 residues. Germline CDR1 is MRHNA and CDR2 is SNTAGT. The CDR3 DNA reads TGTGCCAGCAGTTTGGGGCGCATGGATGAGCAGTTCTTC. It translates to CASSLGRMDEQFF.

The chain combines TRBV6-5 with TRBJ1-6, with D perhaps TRBD1 (6 bases). Germline V gene lookup returns CDR1 MNHEY and CDR2 SVGAGI. Trimming shortened V by 8 bases and J by 5 bases, and 7 bases separated the two germline ends. This CDR3 comprises 12 residues. The CDR3 coding sequence is TGTGCCAGCCAGGGGAATAATTCACCCCTCCACTTT. It codes for CASQGNNSPLHF.